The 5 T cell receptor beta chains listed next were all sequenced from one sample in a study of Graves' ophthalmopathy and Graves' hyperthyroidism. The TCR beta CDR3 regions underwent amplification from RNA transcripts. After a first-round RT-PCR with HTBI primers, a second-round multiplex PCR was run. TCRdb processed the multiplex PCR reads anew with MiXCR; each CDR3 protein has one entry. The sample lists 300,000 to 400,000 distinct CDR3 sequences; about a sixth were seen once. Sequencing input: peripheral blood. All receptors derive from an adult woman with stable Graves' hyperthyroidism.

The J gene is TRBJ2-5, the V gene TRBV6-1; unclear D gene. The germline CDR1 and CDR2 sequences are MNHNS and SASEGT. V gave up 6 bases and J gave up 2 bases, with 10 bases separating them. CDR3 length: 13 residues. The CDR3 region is CASSPISQETQYF. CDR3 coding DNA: TGTGCCAGCAGCCCCATTTCACAAGAGACCCAGTACTTC.

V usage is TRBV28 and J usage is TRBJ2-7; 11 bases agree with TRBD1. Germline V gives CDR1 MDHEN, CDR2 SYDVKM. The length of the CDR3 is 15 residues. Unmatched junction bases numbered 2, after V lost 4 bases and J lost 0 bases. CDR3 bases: TGTGCCAGCAGTTGGACAGGGGGCAGCTCCTACGAGCAGTACTTC. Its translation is CASSWTGGSSYEQYF.

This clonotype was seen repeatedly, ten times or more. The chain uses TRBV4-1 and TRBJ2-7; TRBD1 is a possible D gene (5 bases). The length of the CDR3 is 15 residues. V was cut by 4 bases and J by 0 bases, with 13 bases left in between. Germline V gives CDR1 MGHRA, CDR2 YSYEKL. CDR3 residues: CASSLHMTASYEQYF. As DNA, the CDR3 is TGCGCCAGCAGCCTTCACATGACAGCCTCCTACGAGCAGTACTTC.

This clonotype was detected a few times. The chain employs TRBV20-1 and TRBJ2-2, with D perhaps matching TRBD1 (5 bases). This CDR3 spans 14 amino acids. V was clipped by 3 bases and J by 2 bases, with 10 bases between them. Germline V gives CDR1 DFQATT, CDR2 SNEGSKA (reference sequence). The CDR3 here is CSARGRRNTGELFF. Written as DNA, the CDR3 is TGCAGTGCTAGGGGGCGGAGAAACACCGGGGAGCTGTTTTTT.

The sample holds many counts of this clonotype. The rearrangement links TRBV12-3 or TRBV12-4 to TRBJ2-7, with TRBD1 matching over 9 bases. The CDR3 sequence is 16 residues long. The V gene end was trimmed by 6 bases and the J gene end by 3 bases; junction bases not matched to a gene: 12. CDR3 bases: TGTGCCAGCAGCTACGAACCGGGACAGGGCCTCTACGAGCAGTACTTC. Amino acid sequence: CASSYEPGQGLYEQYF.